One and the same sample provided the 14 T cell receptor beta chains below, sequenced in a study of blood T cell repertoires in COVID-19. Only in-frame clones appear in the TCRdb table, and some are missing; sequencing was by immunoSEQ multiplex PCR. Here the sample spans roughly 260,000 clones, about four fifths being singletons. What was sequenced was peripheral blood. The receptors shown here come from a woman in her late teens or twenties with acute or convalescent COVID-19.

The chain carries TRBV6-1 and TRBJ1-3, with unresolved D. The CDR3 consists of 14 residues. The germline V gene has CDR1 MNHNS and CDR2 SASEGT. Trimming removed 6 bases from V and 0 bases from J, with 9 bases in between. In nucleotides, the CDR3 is TGTGCCAGCAGGCCCCAGAACTCTGGAAACACCATATATTTT. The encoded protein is CASRPQNSGNTIYF.

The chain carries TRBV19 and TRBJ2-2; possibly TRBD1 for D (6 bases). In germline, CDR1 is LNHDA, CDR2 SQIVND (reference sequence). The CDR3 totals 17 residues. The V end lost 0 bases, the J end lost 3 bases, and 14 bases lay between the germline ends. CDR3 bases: TGTGCCAGTAGTATAGATGTGGGCCAGGGGTACACCGGGGAGCTGTTTTTT. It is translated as CASSIDVGQGYTGELFF.

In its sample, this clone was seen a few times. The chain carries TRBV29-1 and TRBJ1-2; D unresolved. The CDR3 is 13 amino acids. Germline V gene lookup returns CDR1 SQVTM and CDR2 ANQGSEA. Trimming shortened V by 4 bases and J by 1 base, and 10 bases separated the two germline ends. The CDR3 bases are TGCAGCGTTGTAGGCCAGGATAACTATGGCTACACCTTC. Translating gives CSVVGQDNYGYTF.

CDR3 coding DNA: TGCAGTGCTAGTAAACAGGGTATAGATCAGCCCCAGCATTTT. It translates to CSASKQGIDQPQHF. This chain connects TRBV20-1 to TRBJ1-5; the D gene is possibly TRBD1 (6 bases). V lost 3 bases and J 5 bases, leaving 14 bases between the germline ends. CDR1 is DFQATT and CDR2 is SNEGSKA in the germline V gene (reference sequence). The CDR3 sequence is 14 residues long.

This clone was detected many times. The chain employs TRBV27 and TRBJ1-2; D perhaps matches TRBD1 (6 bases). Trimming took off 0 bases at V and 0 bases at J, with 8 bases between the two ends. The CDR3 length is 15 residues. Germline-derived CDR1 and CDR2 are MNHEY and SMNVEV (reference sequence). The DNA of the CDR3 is TGTGCCAGCAGTTTATCCTGGACAGCTAACTATGGCTACACCTTC. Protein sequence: CASSLSWTANYGYTF.

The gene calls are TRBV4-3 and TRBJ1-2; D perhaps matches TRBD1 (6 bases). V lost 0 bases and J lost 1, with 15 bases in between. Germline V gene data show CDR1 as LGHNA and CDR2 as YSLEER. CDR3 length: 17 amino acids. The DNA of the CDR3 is TGCGCCAGCAGCCAAGACCTGGGGGCCCACGGTAACTATGGCTACACCTTC. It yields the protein CASSQDLGAHGNYGYTF.

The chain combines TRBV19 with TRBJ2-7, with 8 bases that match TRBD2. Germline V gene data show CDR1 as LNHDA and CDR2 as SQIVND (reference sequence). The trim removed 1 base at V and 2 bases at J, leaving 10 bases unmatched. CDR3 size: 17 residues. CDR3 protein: CASSIGTSPALTYEQYF. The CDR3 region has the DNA TGTGCCAGTAGTATAGGGACTAGCCCTGCCCTAACCTACGAGCAGTACTTC.

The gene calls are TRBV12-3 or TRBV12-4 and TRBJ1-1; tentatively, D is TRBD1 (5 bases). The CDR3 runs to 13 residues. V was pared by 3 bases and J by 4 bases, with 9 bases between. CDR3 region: CASSFQGSTEAFF. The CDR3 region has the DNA TGTGCCAGCAGTTTCCAGGGAAGCACTGAAGCTTTCTTT.

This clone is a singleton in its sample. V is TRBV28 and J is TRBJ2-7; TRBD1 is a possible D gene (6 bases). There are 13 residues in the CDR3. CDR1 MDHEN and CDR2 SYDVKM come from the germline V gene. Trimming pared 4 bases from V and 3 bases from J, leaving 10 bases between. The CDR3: CASSSHRVYEQYF. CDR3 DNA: TGTGCCAGCAGTTCCCACAGGGTCTACGAGCAGTACTTC. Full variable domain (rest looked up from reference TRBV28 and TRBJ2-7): DVKVTQSSRYLVKRTGEKVFLECVQDMDHENMFWYRQDPGLGLRLIYFSYDVKMKEKGDIPEGYSVSREKKERFSLILESASTNQTSMYLCASSSHRVYEQYFGPGTRLTVT.

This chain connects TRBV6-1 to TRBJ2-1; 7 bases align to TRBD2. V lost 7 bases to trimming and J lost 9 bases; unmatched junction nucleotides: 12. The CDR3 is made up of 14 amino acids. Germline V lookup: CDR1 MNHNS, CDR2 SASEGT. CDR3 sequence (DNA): TGTGCCAGCACCATCACCAGACTAGCTGGTGAGCAGTTCTTC. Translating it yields CASTITRLAGEQFF.

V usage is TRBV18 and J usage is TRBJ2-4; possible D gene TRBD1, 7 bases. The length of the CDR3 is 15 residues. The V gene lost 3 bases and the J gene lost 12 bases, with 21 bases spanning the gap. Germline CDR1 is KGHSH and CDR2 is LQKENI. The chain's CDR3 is CASSPPGQGGINQYF. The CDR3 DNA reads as TGTGCCAGCTCACCCCCCGGTCAGGGGGGAATAAATCAGTACTTC.

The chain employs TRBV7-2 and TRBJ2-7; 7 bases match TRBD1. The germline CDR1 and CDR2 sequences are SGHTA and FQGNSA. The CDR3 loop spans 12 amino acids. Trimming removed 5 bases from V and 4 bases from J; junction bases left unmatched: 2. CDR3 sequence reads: CASSRQGYEQYF. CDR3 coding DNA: TGTGCCAGCAGCCGACAGGGATACGAGCAGTACTTC.

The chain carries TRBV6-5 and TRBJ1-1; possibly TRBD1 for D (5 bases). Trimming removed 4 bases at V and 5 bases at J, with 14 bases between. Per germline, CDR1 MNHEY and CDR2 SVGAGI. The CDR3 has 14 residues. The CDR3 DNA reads TGTGCCAGCAGTTGGGGGGGAGGCAAAACTGAAGCTTTCTTT. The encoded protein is CASSWGGGKTEAFF.

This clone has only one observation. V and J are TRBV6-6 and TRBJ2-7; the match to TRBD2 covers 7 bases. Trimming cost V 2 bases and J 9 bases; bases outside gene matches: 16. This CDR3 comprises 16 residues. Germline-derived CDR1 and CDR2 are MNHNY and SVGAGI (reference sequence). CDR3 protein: CASSYAPVAGPKRQYF. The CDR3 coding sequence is TGTGCCAGCAGTTACGCCCCCGTAGCGGGCCCCAAGAGGCAGTACTTC.